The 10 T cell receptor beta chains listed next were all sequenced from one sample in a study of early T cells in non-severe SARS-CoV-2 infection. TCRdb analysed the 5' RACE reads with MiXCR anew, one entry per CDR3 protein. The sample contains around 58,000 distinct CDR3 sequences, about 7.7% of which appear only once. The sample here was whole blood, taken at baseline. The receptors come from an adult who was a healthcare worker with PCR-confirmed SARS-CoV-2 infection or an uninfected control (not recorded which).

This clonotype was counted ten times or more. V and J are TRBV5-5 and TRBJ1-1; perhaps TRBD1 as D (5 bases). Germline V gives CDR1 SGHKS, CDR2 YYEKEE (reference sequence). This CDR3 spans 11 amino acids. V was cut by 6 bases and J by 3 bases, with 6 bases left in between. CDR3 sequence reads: CASTRDTEAFF. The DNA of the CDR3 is TGTGCCAGCACCAGGGACACTGAAGCTTTCTTT. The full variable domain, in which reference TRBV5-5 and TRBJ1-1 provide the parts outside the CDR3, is DAGVTQSPTHLIKTRGQQVTLRCSPISGHKSVSWYQQVLGQGPQFIFQYYEKEERGRGNFPDRFSARQFPNYSSELNVNALLLGDSALYLCASTRDTEAFFGQGTRLTVV.

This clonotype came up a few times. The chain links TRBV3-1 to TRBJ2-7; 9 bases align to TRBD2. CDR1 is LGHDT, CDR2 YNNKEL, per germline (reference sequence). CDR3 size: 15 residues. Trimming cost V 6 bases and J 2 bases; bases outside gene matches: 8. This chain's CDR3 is CASSVTSGRPYEQYF. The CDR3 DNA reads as TGTGCCAGCAGTGTGACTAGCGGCCGACCCTACGAGCAGTACTTC.

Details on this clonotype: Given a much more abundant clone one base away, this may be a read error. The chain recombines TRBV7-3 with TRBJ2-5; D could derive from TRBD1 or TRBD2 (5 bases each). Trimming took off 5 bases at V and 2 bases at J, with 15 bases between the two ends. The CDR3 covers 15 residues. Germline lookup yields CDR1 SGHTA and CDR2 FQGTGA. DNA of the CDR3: TGTGCCAGCAGCATGTTGGGACCGCCTCAAGAGACCCAGTACTTC. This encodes CASSMLGPPQETQYF.

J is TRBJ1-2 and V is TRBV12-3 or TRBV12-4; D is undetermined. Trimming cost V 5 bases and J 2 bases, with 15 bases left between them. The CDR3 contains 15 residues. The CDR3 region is CASSNPGTANYGYTF. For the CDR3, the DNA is TGTGCCAGCAGTAACCCCGGAACAGCAAACTATGGCTACACCTTC.

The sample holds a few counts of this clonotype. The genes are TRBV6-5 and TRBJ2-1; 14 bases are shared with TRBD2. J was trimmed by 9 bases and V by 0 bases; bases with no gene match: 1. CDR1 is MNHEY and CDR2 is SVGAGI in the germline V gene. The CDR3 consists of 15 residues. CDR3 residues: CASSYSGTSGGEQFF. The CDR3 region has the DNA TGTGCCAGCAGTTACTCAGGGACTAGCGGGGGTGAGCAGTTCTTC.

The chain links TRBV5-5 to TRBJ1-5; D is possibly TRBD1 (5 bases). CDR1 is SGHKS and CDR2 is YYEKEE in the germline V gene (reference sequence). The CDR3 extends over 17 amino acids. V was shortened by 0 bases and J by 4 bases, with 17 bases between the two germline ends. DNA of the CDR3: TGTGCCAGCAGCTTGGCCACAGGCCACGGAAGGAATCAGCCCCAGCATTTT. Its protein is CASSLATGHGRNQPQHF.

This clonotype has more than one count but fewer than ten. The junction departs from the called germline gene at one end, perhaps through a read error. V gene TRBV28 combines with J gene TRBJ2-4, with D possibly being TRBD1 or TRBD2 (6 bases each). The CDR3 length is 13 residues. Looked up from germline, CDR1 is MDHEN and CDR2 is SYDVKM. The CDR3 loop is CASSTRRDTSTDF. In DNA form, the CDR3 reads TGTGCCAGCAGCACTCGGAGGGACACTAGCACGGACTTC.

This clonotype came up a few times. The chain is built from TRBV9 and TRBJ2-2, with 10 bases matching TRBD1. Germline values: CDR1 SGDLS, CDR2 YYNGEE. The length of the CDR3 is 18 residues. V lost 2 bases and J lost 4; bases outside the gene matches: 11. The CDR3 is CASSVGQGRTTLTGELFF. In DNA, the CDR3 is TGTGCCAGCAGCGTGGGACAGGGGAGGACCACCCTCACCGGGGAGCTGTTTTTT. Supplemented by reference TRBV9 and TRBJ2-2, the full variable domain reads DSGVTQTPKHLITATGQRVTLRCSPRSGDLSVYWYQQSLDQGLQFLIQYYNGEERAKGNILERFSAQQFPDLHSELNLSSLELGDSALYFCASSVGQGRTTLTGELFFGEGSRLTVL.

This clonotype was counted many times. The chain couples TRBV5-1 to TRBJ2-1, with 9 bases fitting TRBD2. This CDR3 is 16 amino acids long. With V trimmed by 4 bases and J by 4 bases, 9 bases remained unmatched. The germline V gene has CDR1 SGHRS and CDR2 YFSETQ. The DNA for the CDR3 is TGCGCCAGCAGCCTTCGCGGGAGGGCCGGATACAATGAGCAGTTCTTC. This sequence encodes CASSLRGRAGYNEQFF.

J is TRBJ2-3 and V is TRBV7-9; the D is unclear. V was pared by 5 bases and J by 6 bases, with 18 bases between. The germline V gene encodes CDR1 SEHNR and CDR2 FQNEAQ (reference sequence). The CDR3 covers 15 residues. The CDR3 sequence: CASSLTSRSWDTQYF. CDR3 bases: TGTGCCAGCAGCCTCACATCTAGGTCATGGGATACGCAGTATTTT.